The 31 T cell receptor beta chains reported below all come from one sample, sequenced in a study of T cells in Graves' hyperthyroidism and ophthalmopathy. There were TCR beta CDR3 regions amplified from RNA transcripts. The HTBI primer set was used in a first-round RT-PCR of the TCR CDR3. A single record per CDR3 protein comes from TCRdb applying MiXCR to the multiplex PCR reads. This sample has about 400,000 distinct CDR3 sequences, with more than 13% found just once. Sequenced sample: blood. The origin of the receptors is a woman aged 30 to 39 with Graves' hyperthyroidism.

The chain links TRBV11-2 to TRBJ2-5, with D perhaps matching TRBD1 (6 bases). Germline V gene lookup returns CDR1 SGHAT and CDR2 FQNNGV. The CDR3 consists of 16 residues. V was pared by 5 bases and J by 0 bases, with 16 bases between. The CDR3 DNA reads TGTGCCAGCAGCCCCAGGGGCTTCCCGTACCAAGAGACCCAGTACTTC. It yields the protein CASSPRGFPYQETQYF.

The chain links TRBV5-1 to TRBJ2-7, with a weak D call TRBD2 (5 bases). CDR3 length equals 13 residues. Per the germline V gene, CDR1 is SGHRS and CDR2 is YFSETQ. V lost 6 bases to trimming and J lost 4 bases, with 14 bases between them. The CDR3 here is CASNIAPGYEQYF. The CDR3 bases are TGCGCCAGCAATATAGCACCGGGATACGAGCAGTACTTC.

This clonotype has ten or more counts. V is TRBV10-3 and J is TRBJ2-7, with D hard to call. V lost 0 bases, J lost 2 bases, and 2 bases lay in between. The CDR3 length is 12 residues. CDR1 is ENHRY, CDR2 SYGVKD, per germline. CDR3 region: CAISESPYEQYF. The CDR3 nucleotides are TGTGCCATCAGTGAGTCGCCCTACGAGCAGTACTTC.

The CDR3 bases are TGTGCCAGCAGCACCAGGAATGAGCAGTTCTTC. Translation: CASSTRNEQFF. The chain links TRBV7-2 to TRBJ2-1; no definite D call. Germline values: CDR1 SGHTA, CDR2 FQGNSA. Trimming left V 5 bases short and J 7 bases short, with 6 bases between. This CDR3 has 11 residues.

This clonotype was counted only a few times. V gene TRBV5-1 combines with J gene TRBJ1-2; the D gene is possibly TRBD1 (5 bases). There are 15 residues in the CDR3. Trimming took 0 bases from V and 8 from J, leaving 17 bases between them. Per germline, CDR1 SGHRS and CDR2 YFSETQ. CDR3 region: CASSLEGPPSRGYTF. The CDR3 DNA is TGCGCCAGCAGCTTGGAGGGACCGCCAAGTCGAGGCTACACCTTC.

This clonotype was seen ten or more times. The genes are TRBV2 and TRBJ2-7; TRBD2 matches at 9 bases. Trimming took 2 bases from V and 3 from J; bases not matched to a gene: 5. This CDR3 region has 15 residues. Germline V lookup: CDR1 SNHLY, CDR2 FYNNEI. The CDR3 bases are TGTGCCAGCAGTGAACGTAGCGGGAGTGACTACGAGCAGTACTTC. Protein sequence: CASSERSGSDYEQYF.

This clonotype was counted at least ten times. The chain joins TRBV12-3 or TRBV12-4 to TRBJ1-2; no clear D. Trimming stripped 3 bases from V and 10 bases from J, with 12 bases between. This CDR3 is built from 12 residues. The CDR3 bases are TGTGCCAGCAGTTTCCAACCGGACTTCTACACCTTC. Translating it yields CASSFQPDFYTF.

This clonotype came up many times. The genes are TRBV18 and TRBJ1-5; 9 bases align to TRBD1. Germline V gene sequence: CDR1 KGHSH, CDR2 LQKENI. Trimming at V came to 2 bases and at J to 4 bases, leaving 3 bases not matched to a gene. The CDR3 sequence is 15 residues long. The DNA of the CDR3 is TGTGCCAGCTCACCATGGACAGGGGATAATCAGCCCCAGCATTTT. Amino acids: CASSPWTGDNQPQHF.

This sequence joins TRBV28 and TRBJ2-7; D may correspond to TRBD1 or TRBD2 (5 bases each). The J call is doubtful: the DNA matches TRBJ2-1 better. The CDR3 sequence is 15 residues long. Germline V CDR1 and CDR2: MDHEN, SYDVKM. The CDR3 protein is CASSFQGVSSYEQFF. DNA of the CDR3: TGTGCCAGCAGTTTTCAGGGAGTCTCTTCCTACGAGCAGTTCTTC.

This clonotype has ten or more counts. The CDR3 DNA follows: TGCAGTGCTAGTGGGAACTACAATGAGCAGTTCTTC. Translated: CSASGNYNEQFF. The genes are TRBV20-1 and TRBJ2-1, with D unresolved. The CDR3 loop spans 12 amino acids. Germline V gives CDR1 DFQATT, CDR2 SNEGSKA (reference sequence). Trimming shortened V by 3 bases and J by 3 bases, and 6 bases separated the two germline ends.

J is TRBJ1-4 and V is TRBV18; tentatively, D is TRBD1 (6 bases). Germline-derived CDR1 and CDR2 are KGHSH and LQKENI. CDR3 length equals 15 residues. Trimming cost V 3 bases and J 10 bases, with 18 bases left between them. In DNA form, the CDR3 reads TGTGCCAGCTCACCCCCCAGGGGTTCTTTTGGAAAACTGTTTTTT. It is translated as CASSPPRGSFGKLFF. Based on the CDR3 plus reference TRBV18 and TRBJ1-4, the full variable domain is NAGVMQNPRHLVRRRGQEARLRCSPMKGHSHVYWYRQLPEEGLKFMVYLQKENIIDESGMPKERFSAEFPKEGPSILRIQQVVRGDSAAYFCASSPPRGSFGKLFFGSGTQLSVL.

This chain joins TRBV11-3 and TRBJ2-7; D is unclear. The CDR3 sequence is 14 residues long. In germline, CDR1 is SGHNT, CDR2 YENEEA. The V and J ends lost 5 bases and 2 bases respectively, with 13 bases between them. In DNA, the CDR3 is TGTGCCAGCAGCGACGGGCTAGATCCCTACGAGCAGTACTTC. This codes for CASSDGLDPYEQYF.

This clonotype was recorded many times. The V call is TRBV18, the J call TRBJ2-3; 7 positions match TRBD2. The V segment lost 2 bases and the J segment 0 bases; nucleotides outside the gene matches: 5. The CDR3 is 16 residues long. Germline values: CDR1 KGHSH, CDR2 LQKENI. The CDR3 DNA reads as TGTGCCAGCTCACCAAGTAGCGGGTCTAGCACAGATACGCAGTATTTT. This codes for CASSPSSGSSTDTQYF.

The sample holds many counts of this clonotype. The J gene is TRBJ2-7, the V gene TRBV6-1; D might be TRBD1 (7 bases). With 0 bases removed from V and 2 bases from J, the gap between germline ends came to 11 bases. Per germline, CDR1 MNHNS and CDR2 SASEGT. This CDR3 is 15 amino acids long. CDR3: CASSEAAGQTYEQYF. The CDR3 DNA reads as TGTGCCAGCAGTGAAGCCGCGGGACAGACCTACGAGCAGTACTTC.

This clonotype was seen repeatedly, ten times or more. This chain joins TRBV6-2 or TRBV6-3 and TRBJ2-1, with D unresolved. CDR3 length: 12 amino acids. Germline V lookup: CDR1 MNHEY, CDR2 SVGEGT. The V end was cut by 8 bases, the J end by 2 bases, with 7 bases between. The CDR3 nucleotides are TGTGCCAGCGAGAGTACCTACAATGAGCAGTTCTTC. Protein sequence: CASESTYNEQFF.

V gene TRBV27 combines with J gene TRBJ2-1; D ambiguous. The CDR3 has 14 residues. V was clipped by 6 bases and J by 6 bases, with 15 bases between them. CDR1 MNHEY and CDR2 SMNVEV come from the germline V gene (reference sequence). The CDR3 DNA sequence: TGTGCCAGCAGGGGGATAAACGCTATCAATGAGCAGTTCTTC. It is translated as CASRGINAINEQFF.

V usage is TRBV27 and J usage is TRBJ1-1; no clear D. This CDR3 contains 14 residues. V gave up 5 bases and J gave up 1 base, with 11 bases separating them. Germline CDR1 MNHEY, CDR2 SMNVEV (reference sequence). The CDR3 sequence: CASSNSGTNTEAFF. The CDR3 DNA is TGTGCCAGCAGTAACTCGGGAACGAACACTGAAGCTTTCTTT.

This clonotype was detected many times. The chain has TRBV20-1 and TRBJ2-2, with a possible D match to TRBD2 (6 bases). Germline CDR1 and CDR2: DFQATT and SNEGSKA (reference sequence). The CDR3 spans 15 residues. Trimming left V 6 bases short and J 3 bases short, with 17 bases between. CDR3 DNA sequence: TGCAGTGCCCCGGTCAGGAGGGCGCACACCGGGGAGCTGTTTTTT. Translated, it gives CSAPVRRAHTGELFF.

There are many counts of this clonotype. This chain links TRBV20-1 with TRBJ2-3; 9 bases match TRBD2. V was clipped by 6 bases and J by 3 bases; unmatched bases: 13. This CDR3 is built from 16 residues. CDR1 and CDR2 (germline): DFQATT, SNEGSKA (reference sequence). The CDR3 DNA is TGCAGTGCGTTGGCCCTGGGCGGGAGGGTGACAGATACGCAGTATTTT. It yields the protein CSALALGGRVTDTQYF.

This chain links TRBV6-1 with TRBJ2-5; D uncertain. This CDR3 has 13 amino acids. Deletions cut 5 bases from V and 2 bases from J, with 9 bases between. CDR1 MNHNS and CDR2 SASEGT come from the germline V gene. The CDR3 protein is CASSPTRQETQYF. The CDR3 nucleotides read TGTGCCAGCAGTCCGACACGTCAAGAGACCCAGTACTTC.

Written as DNA, the CDR3 is TGTGCCAGCAGTTTTATCGCGGGAGGTCAGGAAGAGACCCAGTACTTC. Residues: CASSFIAGGQEETQYF. The V gene is TRBV27, the J gene TRBJ2-5; 8 bases are a match to TRBD2. Unmatched junction bases numbered 9, after V lost 3 bases and J lost 3 bases. The CDR3 runs to 16 residues. Germline V CDR1 and CDR2: MNHEY, SMNVEV (reference sequence).

This clonotype appeared many times. V and J are TRBV20-1 and TRBJ2-7; D is possibly TRBD2 (5 bases). CDR1 is DFQATT, CDR2 SNEGSKA, per germline (reference sequence). This CDR3 is built from 14 residues. Trimming left V 5 bases short and J 2 bases short, with 16 bases between. DNA for the CDR3: TGCAGTGCTTTAGGGCTAGTCGGGACCTACGAGCAGTACTTC. Amino acid sequence: CSALGLVGTYEQYF.

This clonotype turned up a few times. This chain links TRBV4-2 with TRBJ2-7, with D possibly TRBD2 on 6 matching bases. From germline, CDR1 is LGHNA and CDR2 YNFKEQ. The CDR3 runs to 16 residues. The V end was cut by 0 bases, the J end by 2 bases, with 14 bases between. The CDR3 sequence is CASSQDAGGTPYEQYF. Written as DNA, the CDR3 is TGTGCCAGCAGCCAAGATGCGGGCGGGACCCCCTACGAGCAGTACTTC.

In this sample, this clonotype turned up many times. The chain carries TRBV4-2 and TRBJ2-7, with 13 nucleotides matching TRBD2. The CDR3 covers 16 residues. J gave up 4 bases and V 2 bases, and 5 bases lay outside the gene matches. The germline V gene has CDR1 LGHNA and CDR2 YNFKEQ. The CDR3 reads CASSQPRTSGSYEQYF. CDR3 bases: TGTGCCAGCAGCCAACCCCGGACTAGCGGGAGTTACGAGCAGTACTTC.

The chain combines TRBV18 with TRBJ2-3; 7 bases agree with TRBD1. The V and J ends lost 5 bases and 0 bases, in that order; junction bases with no gene match: 8. Germline assignment: CDR1 KGHSH and CDR2 LQKENI. The CDR3 extends over 16 amino acids. CDR3 sequence: CASSFYRDSSTDTQYF. CDR3 nucleotides: TGTGCCAGCTCATTTTACCGGGACAGCAGCACAGATACGCAGTATTTT. The variable domain in full, completed from reference TRBV18 and TRBJ2-3, reads NAGVMQNPRHLVRRRGQEARLRCSPMKGHSHVYWYRQLPEEGLKFMVYLQKENIIDESGMPKERFSAEFPKEGPSILRIQQVVRGDSAAYFCASSFYRDSSTDTQYFGPGTRLTVL.

The V gene is TRBV20-1, the J gene TRBJ1-6; D remains ambiguous. The V gene's germline CDR1 is DFQATT and CDR2 SNEGSKA (reference sequence). This CDR3 region has 13 residues. Trimming stripped 3 bases from V and 7 bases from J, with 10 bases between. CDR3 sequence reads: CSASPHLNSPLHF. As DNA, the CDR3 is TGCAGTGCTAGCCCCCACCTGAATTCACCCCTCCACTTT.

This chain links TRBV20-1 with TRBJ2-5; D is unresolved. Germline CDR1 and CDR2: DFQATT and SNEGSKA (reference sequence). The CDR3 is 14 amino acids. V was cut by 3 bases and J by 3 bases, with 14 bases left in between. Here the CDR3 DNA reads TGCAGTGCTAGTGATCCCCGTGGGGAAGAGACCCAGTACTTC. Translation: CSASDPRGEETQYF.

This clonotype was seen a few times. The chain recombines TRBV20-1 with TRBJ2-7, with TRBD1 matching over 9 bases. Germline V gene data show CDR1 as DFQATT and CDR2 as SNEGSKA (reference sequence). V lost 4 bases to trimming and J lost 4 bases; unmatched junction nucleotides: 8. The CDR3 totals 14 residues. The CDR3 loop reads CSAMPRDRVYEQYF. The CDR3 nucleotides are TGCAGTGCTATGCCCCGGGACAGGGTGTACGAGCAGTACTTC.

This clonotype showed up many times. The chain carries TRBV20-1 and TRBJ2-3; D is uncertain. The CDR3 spans 13 residues. Trimming pared 1 base from V and 1 base from J, leaving 6 bases between. Per the germline V gene, CDR1 is DFQATT and CDR2 is SNEGSKA (reference sequence). CDR3 nucleotides: TGCAGTGCTAGAGGGGCAGGCACAGATACGCAGTATTTT. This translates into CSARGAGTDTQYF.

The chain links TRBV6-1 to TRBJ2-1; 7 positions agree with TRBD2. The germline CDR1 and CDR2 sequences are MNHNS and SASEGT. V dropped 5 bases and J dropped 3; count of bases not matched to a gene: 10. This CDR3 has 16 residues. The CDR3 nucleotides read TGTGCCAGCAGTTATGGGGGAGGGCCTTTCTACAATGAGCAGTTCTTC. This codes for CASSYGGGPFYNEQFF.

The chain carries TRBV24-1 and TRBJ2-7, with D possibly matching TRBD2 (5 bases). Trimming took 10 bases from V and 2 from J, leaving 17 bases between them. CDR1 is KGHDR and CDR2 is SFDVKD in the germline V gene. The CDR3 spans 14 residues. The CDR3 loop reads CATSPTGKTYEQYF. The DNA for the CDR3 is TGTGCCACTTCCCCCACCGGGAAAACCTACGAGCAGTACTTC.